This TCR beta chain was found in a study of blood T cell repertoires in COVID-19. Looking at the study overall: COVID-19 samples, acute and convalescent, were from the United States, Italy and Spain.

This table comes from immunoSEQ multiplex PCR, and its TCRdb copy is limited to in-frame clones, with some not included. The sample includes 450,000 to 500,000 clones, 70% to 90% of them seen just once. CDR1 SGHVS and CDR2 FQNEAQ come from the germline V gene. CDR3 length: 14 amino acids. Trimming took off 6 bases at V and 2 bases at J, with 13 bases between the two ends. V usage is TRBV7-8 and J usage is TRBJ1-2, with unresolved D. Sequencing was carried out using peripheral blood. The clonotype originates from a human donor in a cohort sampled during active COVID-19. The CDR3 region has the DNA TGTGCCAGCAGACCTCAGGCAGTAAACTATGGCTACACCTTC. Encoded protein: CASRPQAVNYGYTF.